This T cell receptor beta chain was found in a study of CD4 T cells in relation to SARS-CoV-2 and coronaviruses. The overall study: Controls used an HIV-1 Nef peptide pool or no peptide.

The CDR3 covers 13 residues. Germline V CDR1 and CDR2: LNHNV, YYDKDF (reference sequence). V was shortened by 0 bases and J by 5 bases, with 7 bases between the two germline ends. Profiling relied on immunoSEQ multiplex PCR, and the TCRdb table lists in-frame clones only, not all of them. The top ten hold around 11% of the sample, which has tens of thousands of clones, about 75% seen once. Study-level points and caveats: Each donor contributed either pre-pandemic or post-infection samples, not both.

For this clone: As yet, its antigen is unknown.

Before the COVID-19 pandemic, during about 2010-2018, CD4+ T cells were taken from unexposed donors. Isolation of CD4+ T cells took place after about 9 days in culture. PBMCs were plated at roughly 2.1 million per well in IL-2-containing medium. The TCR originated in a human donor in good health. Specimen: CD4+ T cells from PBMCs, cultured in vitro. The V call is TRBV15, the J call TRBJ1-2; D is uncertain. The CDR3: CATSRDSGYGYTF. Here the CDR3 DNA reads TGTGCCACCAGCAGAGATTCCGGTTATGGCTACACCTTC. Based on the CDR3 plus reference TRBV15 and TRBJ1-2, the full variable domain is DAMVIQNPRYQVTQFGKPVTLSCSQTLNHNVMYWYQQKSSQAPKLLFHYYDKDFNNEADTPDNFQSRRPNTSFCFLDIRSPGLGDTAMYLCATSRDSGYGYTFGSGTRLTVV.